This TCR beta chain was sequenced during a study of blood T cell repertoires in COVID-19. About the study: Some COVID-19 samples were acute and others convalescent; all came from the United States, Italy and Spain. Nucleic acid was either cDNA or gDNA, and it came from T cells, B-cell-depleted T cells, or PBMCs.

Original processing methods: Quantification of nucleated cells was approximated via reference gene primer amplification. Sequencing was performed with immunoSEQ multiplex PCR; in TCRdb, only in-frame clones are kept and a portion is missing. That table supplies the V and J calls and clone size; D and trimming were determined from the DNA. The sample records over 85,000 clones, 84% being singletons. Germline CDR1 LNHDA, CDR2 SQIVND (reference sequence). V lost 4 bases to trimming and J lost 3 bases, with 14 bases between them. CDR3 length equals 15 residues. Source material: peripheral blood. The chain recombines TRBV19 with TRBJ2-3; weak D call: TRBD2 (6 bases). This TCR was recovered from a middle-aged man with active or convalescent COVID-19. The CDR3 here is CASSTRTIITDTQYF. In DNA, the CDR3 is TGTGCCAGTAGTACTCGGACTATTATTACAGATACGCAGTATTTT.